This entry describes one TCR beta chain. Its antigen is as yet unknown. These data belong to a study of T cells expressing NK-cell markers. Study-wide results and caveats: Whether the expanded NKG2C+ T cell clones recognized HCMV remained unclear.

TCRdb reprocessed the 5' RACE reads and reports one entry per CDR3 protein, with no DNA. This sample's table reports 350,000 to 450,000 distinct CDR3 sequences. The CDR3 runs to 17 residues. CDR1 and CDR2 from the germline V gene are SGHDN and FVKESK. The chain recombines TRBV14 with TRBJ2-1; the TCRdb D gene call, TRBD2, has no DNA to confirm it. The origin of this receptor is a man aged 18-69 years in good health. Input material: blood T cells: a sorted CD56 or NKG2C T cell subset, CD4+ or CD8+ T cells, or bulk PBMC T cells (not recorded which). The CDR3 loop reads CASSQDSKRGVHNEQFF.